The 28 T cell receptor beta chains below come from one sample, sequenced in a study of shared clonotypes between healthy human individuals. Clones were read by immunoSEQ multiplex PCR, and TCRdb kept only the in-frame ones, dropping some. The profile shows about 2,200,000 clones, about 92% of them singletons. Naive CD8 cells comprised CD45RO-negative, CCR7-positively selected cells, excluding terminally differentiated effector memory CD45RA+ cells. The specimen was naive CD8+ T cells from PBMCs. The source is a man between 18 and 35 years old in good health. Some clones in this sample may be carry-over from other donors' samples.

The genes are TRBV7-3 and TRBJ2-1; 13 bases match TRBD2. The CDR3 sequence is 15 residues long. Germline trimming cut 2 bases from V and 8 bases from J; bases unmatched to any gene: 3. Germline V CDR1 and CDR2: SGHTA, FQGTGA. The CDR3 sequence: CASSLGLAGAHEQFF. In nucleotides, the CDR3 is TGTGCCAGCAGCTTAGGACTAGCGGGAGCCCATGAGCAGTTCTTC.

Worth noting for this clone: One end of the junction fails to match germline, which may point to a read error. The rearrangement links TRBV28 to TRBJ2-7; 7 bases map to TRBD2. This CDR3 is built from 14 residues. From germline, CDR1 is MDHEN and CDR2 SYDVKM. As DNA, the CDR3 is TGTGCCAGCAGTTCACGGGAGGCCTCCTCCGAGCAGTACTTC. This encodes CASSSREASSEQYF.

The rearrangement joins TRBV5-1 to TRBJ2-7, with TRBD1 identical over 8 bases. Germline loops: CDR1 SGHRS, CDR2 YFSETQ. J was trimmed by 3 bases and V by 0 bases; bases with no gene match: 5. The CDR3 is 15 amino acids. The CDR3 here is CASSLAQGAIYEQYF. The CDR3, as DNA: TGCGCCAGCAGCTTGGCCCAGGGGGCCATCTACGAGCAGTACTTC.

This chain links TRBV28 with TRBJ1-1; TRBD1 is a possible D gene (5 bases). This CDR3 region has 11 residues. Per germline, CDR1 MDHEN and CDR2 SYDVKM. V was clipped by 5 bases and J by 7 bases, with 8 bases between them. CDR3 protein: CASSQTVEAFF. The CDR3 region has the DNA TGTGCCAGCAGTCAGACAGTTGAAGCTTTCTTT.

The V call is TRBV7-9, the J call TRBJ2-7; no reliable D call. CDR1 and CDR2 from the germline V gene are SEHNR and FQNEAQ (reference sequence). V was clipped by 0 bases and J by 7 bases, with 10 bases between them. The CDR3 loop spans 13 amino acids. The CDR3 bases are TGTGCCAGCAGCTTAGCAGGGTCTATGGAGCAGTACTTC. Its protein product is CASSLAGSMEQYF.

The CDR3 DNA reads TGCGCCAGCAGCCGGGGGCCAGTCTACGAGCAGTACTTC. Amino acids: CASSRGPVYEQYF. The chain combines TRBV4-1 with TRBJ2-7, with a tentative D call TRBD1 (6 bases). Germline V gene lookup returns CDR1 MGHRA and CDR2 YSYEKL. Trimming left V 4 bases short and J 3 bases short, with 10 bases between. This CDR3 spans 13 amino acids.

DNA of the CDR3: TGTGCCAGCAGCTTAGGACTAGCGGGAGGGGAGCAGTACTTC. This encodes CASSLGLAGGEQYF. The V call is TRBV13, the J call TRBJ2-7, with 13 bases matching TRBD2. This CDR3 has 14 residues. Germline trimming cut 0 bases from V and 7 bases from J; bases unmatched to any gene: 0. Per the germline V gene, CDR1 is PRHDT and CDR2 is FYEKMQ (reference sequence).

The J gene is TRBJ2-3, the V gene TRBV9; unclear D gene. Germline loops: CDR1 SGDLS, CDR2 YYNGEE. Trimming took 0 bases from V and 7 from J, leaving 9 bases between them. This CDR3 spans 13 amino acids. CDR3 nucleotides: TGTGCCAGCAGCGTAGGAGAGATTAATACGCAGTATTTT. Protein product: CASSVGEINTQYF.

The V call is TRBV23-1, the J call TRBJ2-1; 7 nucleotides line up with TRBD1. TRBV23-1 is an ORF for which the function is uncertain. The CDR3 is 17 amino acids. J lost 8 bases, V lost 0 bases, and 13 bases had no gene match. The CDR3 sequence: CASSQSVGTDPRDEQFF. CDR3 sequence (DNA): TGCGCCAGCAGTCAATCGGTGGGGACAGACCCTCGGGATGAGCAGTTCTTC.

The chain links TRBV6-1 to TRBJ2-3, with 8 bases fitting TRBD1. V dropped 8 bases and J dropped 1; count of bases not matched to a gene: 5. CDR1 MNHNS and CDR2 SASEGT come from the germline V gene. This CDR3 has 14 residues. The CDR3 region is CASGKTGGTDTQYF. CDR3 DNA: TGTGCCAGCGGAAAGACAGGGGGCACAGATACGCAGTATTTT.

The rearrangement links TRBV27 to TRBJ2-4; D remains ambiguous. The V gene's germline CDR1 is MNHEY and CDR2 SMNVEV (reference sequence). CDR3 length: 13 residues. V was shortened by 8 bases and J by 0 bases, with 8 bases between the two germline ends. The chain's CDR3 is CASQALAKNIQYF. The CDR3 DNA follows: TGTGCCAGCCAGGCGCTAGCCAAAAACATTCAGTACTTC.

The rearrangement uses TRBV6-1 and TRBJ2-1, with a weak D call TRBD1 (6 bases). The CDR3 is 12 residues long. Germline V gene data show CDR1 as MNHNS and CDR2 as SASEGT. Trimming pared 10 bases from V and 4 bases from J, leaving 11 bases between. The CDR3 sequence is CAINTGYNEQFF. The DNA for the CDR3 is TGTGCCATTAACACAGGGTACAATGAGCAGTTCTTC.

With regard to this clone: Other nucleotide sequences in the sample specify the same CDR3. This chain joins TRBV29-1 and TRBJ2-2, with a possible D match to TRBD2 (5 bases). The V gene lost 6 bases and the J gene lost 4 bases, with 12 bases spanning the gap. In germline, CDR1 is SQVTM, CDR2 ANQGSEA. The length of the CDR3 is 13 residues. In DNA form, the CDR3 reads TGCAGCGTGTCCCCGGGATCCACCGGGGAGCTGTTTTTT. Encoded protein: CSVSPGSTGELFF.

This clone was found once. The CDR3 nucleotides are TGTGCCAGCAGCCAGCGTCGGGACAGGGTTTGGGAGACCCAGTACTTC. It yields the protein CASSQRRDRVWETQYF. The genes are TRBV6-6 and TRBJ2-5, with TRBD1 matching 9 bases. Trimming at V came to 6 bases and at J to 5 bases, leaving 13 bases not matched to a gene. Germline V gene lookup returns CDR1 MNHNY and CDR2 SVGAGI (reference sequence). This CDR3 region has 16 residues.

This clone was recorded only once. This chain uses TRBV10-3 with TRBJ1-1; 7 bases map to TRBD1. The CDR3 is made up of 15 amino acids. V dropped 4 bases and J dropped 6; count of bases not matched to a gene: 11. The V gene's germline CDR1 is ENHRY and CDR2 SYGVKD. Written as DNA, the CDR3 is TGTGCCATCAGTGTGACTACAGGGGTCAACTCTGAAGCTTTCTTT. It specifies CAISVTTGVNSEAFF.

V is TRBV27 and J is TRBJ1-2; 7 bases map to TRBD1. Unmatched junction bases numbered 7, after V lost 8 bases and J lost 4 bases. The germline gives CDR1 MNHEY, CDR2 SMNVEV (reference sequence). The CDR3 is made up of 13 amino acids. The CDR3, as DNA: TGTGCCAGCTCCGACAGGGTGGGCTATGGCTACACCTTC. Its protein product is CASSDRVGYGYTF.

The CDR3 DNA sequence: TGTGCCAGCAGCGCGCGACTAGGATCCTACAATGAGCAGTTCTTC. This gives the protein CASSARLGSYNEQFF. V usage is TRBV7-9 and J usage is TRBJ2-1, with D possibly being TRBD2 (6 bases). Germline V gene sequence: CDR1 SEHNR, CDR2 FQNEAQ (reference sequence). V lost 5 bases and J 1 base, leaving 12 bases between the germline ends. The CDR3 is 15 residues long.

The chain joins TRBV9 to TRBJ1-2, with a tentative D call TRBD1 (6 bases). The V gene's germline CDR1 is SGDLS and CDR2 YYNGEE. The V gene lost 2 bases and the J gene lost 4 bases, with 15 bases spanning the gap. This CDR3 is 15 amino acids long. The CDR3 loop is CASSVTTGLGYGYTF. Written as DNA, the CDR3 is TGTGCCAGCAGCGTCACAACAGGGTTGGGCTATGGCTACACCTTC.

V and J are TRBV29-1 and TRBJ1-1; 7 bases agree with TRBD1. V dropped 7 bases and J dropped 0; count of bases not matched to a gene: 2. The CDR3 spans 12 residues. CDR1 is SQVTM and CDR2 is ANQGSEA in the germline V gene. CDR3 protein: CSEGALNTEAFF. Written as DNA, the CDR3 is TGCAGCGAGGGGGCACTGAACACTGAAGCTTTCTTT.

About this clone: Additional DNA sequences in this sample encode the identical CDR3. The chain carries TRBV6-4 and TRBJ1-2; tentative D call: TRBD1 (5 bases). The CDR3 is 14 residues long. V shed 0 bases and J shed 8 bases, with 13 bases lying between them. CDR1 and CDR2 from the germline V gene are MRHNA and SNTAGT. The CDR3 spells CASSDSWGSGGYTF. Here the CDR3 DNA reads TGTGCCAGCAGTGACTCTTGGGGGTCAGGGGGCTACACCTTC.

This chain joins TRBV4-3 and TRBJ2-7, with D hard to call. Germline V gives CDR1 LGHNA, CDR2 YSLEER. The CDR3 contains 16 residues. Deletions cut 0 bases from V and 0 bases from J, with 12 bases between. The CDR3 nucleotides are TGCGCCAGCAGCCAAGAGTCGGACCCTAGCTCCTACGAGCAGTACTTC. Protein sequence: CASSQESDPSSYEQYF.

This chain connects TRBV9 to TRBJ2-7; D is possibly TRBD1 (6 bases). The CDR3 sequence is 13 residues long. The V end lost 2 bases, the J end lost 3 bases, and 9 bases lay between the germline ends. Germline CDR1 reads SGDLS; CDR2 reads YYNGEE. CDR3 in amino acids: CASSVTGNYEQYF. CDR3 in DNA: TGTGCCAGCAGCGTTACAGGGAACTACGAGCAGTACTTC.

The CDR3 coding sequence is TGTGCCAGCAGCCCGGAACCGGGCCCTGTGAACACTGAAGCTTTCTTT. This encodes CASSPEPGPVNTEAFF. V is TRBV4-2 and J is TRBJ1-1; D gene uncertain. The ends were cut back, 4 bases at V and 0 bases at J, with 15 bases in the middle. CDR3 length: 16 amino acids. CDR1 is LGHNA, CDR2 YNFKEQ, per germline.

As regards this clone: This CDR3 is also generated by other DNA sequences in the sample. The chain recombines TRBV7-2 with TRBJ2-1; TRBD2 aligns across 10 bases. The germline gives CDR1 SGHTA, CDR2 FQGNSA. The junction had 1 base not matched to a gene; V was cut back by 3 bases and J by 2 bases. There are 15 residues in the CDR3. CDR3 in amino acids: CASSFLAGAYNEQFF. CDR3 DNA: TGTGCCAGCAGCTTCCTAGCGGGAGCCTACAATGAGCAGTTCTTC.

The V and J genes are TRBV5-6 and TRBJ1-4; D perhaps matches TRBD1 (5 bases). The germline gives CDR1 SGHDT, CDR2 YYEEEE. V gave up 0 bases and J gave up 13 bases, with 10 bases separating them. The CDR3 has 12 residues. CDR3 DNA sequence: TGTGCCAGCAGCTTGGCGGGGGGTAGACTGTTTTTT. This sequence encodes CASSLAGGRLFF.

This rearrangement joins TRBV7-9 to TRBJ1-1; possible D gene TRBD1, 6 bases. The germline gives CDR1 SEHNR, CDR2 FQNEAQ (reference sequence). The CDR3 is 13 amino acids. V was pared by 3 bases and J by 5 bases, with 10 bases between. Here the CDR3 DNA reads TGTGCCAGCAGCTTTGAAGGGGGGACTGAAGCTTTCTTT. It encodes CASSFEGGTEAFF.

A note on this clone: The sample carries other DNA sequences with the same CDR3. This chain joins TRBV27 and TRBJ2-1, with D maybe TRBD2 (5 bases). CDR3 length: 15 amino acids. Germline values: CDR1 MNHEY, CDR2 SMNVEV (reference sequence). Trimming left V 5 bases short and J 0 bases short, with 11 bases between. As DNA, the CDR3 is TGTGCCAGCAGTCTAGCCAGCGGCTCCTACAATGAGCAGTTCTTC. It encodes CASSLASGSYNEQFF.

The rearrangement joins TRBV5-6 to TRBJ2-2; 9 bases are a match to TRBD1. CDR1 and CDR2 (germline): SGHDT, YYEEEE. This CDR3 spans 16 amino acids. J gave up 6 bases and V 4 bases, and 10 bases lay outside the gene matches. The CDR3 protein is CASSPYRGQGAGELFF. Here the CDR3 DNA reads TGTGCCAGCAGCCCCTACAGGGGGCAAGGAGCCGGGGAGCTGTTTTTT.